The present entry profiles one TCR beta chain with its context. Antigen unknown. V was clipped by 3 bases and J by 4 bases, with 12 bases between them. This CDR3 comprises 14 residues. CDR1 SEHNR and CDR2 FQNEAQ come from the germline V gene (reference sequence). This entry comes from a study of identical twins. Study outcomes and limitations: Cross-sectional statistical analysis was relied on for the conclusions, without the same donors being followed. Excess low generation probability was seen in twin-shared out-of-frame alpha sequences.

A universal primer site came from template switching; cDNA carried unique molecular identifiers. TCRdb processed the 5' RACE reads anew with MiXCR; each CDR3 protein has one entry. Of around 240,000 distinct CDR3 sequences listed, 10% to 13% are singletons. The sequenced material came from memory T cells sorted from blood. J is TRBJ1-1 and V is TRBV7-9; D is unresolved. This receptor was taken from a man aged 50 or older in good health. CDR3 DNA sequence: TGTGCCAGCAGCTTTAACAGAGGTGTCACTGAAGCTTTCTTT. It codes for CASSFNRGVTEAFF.